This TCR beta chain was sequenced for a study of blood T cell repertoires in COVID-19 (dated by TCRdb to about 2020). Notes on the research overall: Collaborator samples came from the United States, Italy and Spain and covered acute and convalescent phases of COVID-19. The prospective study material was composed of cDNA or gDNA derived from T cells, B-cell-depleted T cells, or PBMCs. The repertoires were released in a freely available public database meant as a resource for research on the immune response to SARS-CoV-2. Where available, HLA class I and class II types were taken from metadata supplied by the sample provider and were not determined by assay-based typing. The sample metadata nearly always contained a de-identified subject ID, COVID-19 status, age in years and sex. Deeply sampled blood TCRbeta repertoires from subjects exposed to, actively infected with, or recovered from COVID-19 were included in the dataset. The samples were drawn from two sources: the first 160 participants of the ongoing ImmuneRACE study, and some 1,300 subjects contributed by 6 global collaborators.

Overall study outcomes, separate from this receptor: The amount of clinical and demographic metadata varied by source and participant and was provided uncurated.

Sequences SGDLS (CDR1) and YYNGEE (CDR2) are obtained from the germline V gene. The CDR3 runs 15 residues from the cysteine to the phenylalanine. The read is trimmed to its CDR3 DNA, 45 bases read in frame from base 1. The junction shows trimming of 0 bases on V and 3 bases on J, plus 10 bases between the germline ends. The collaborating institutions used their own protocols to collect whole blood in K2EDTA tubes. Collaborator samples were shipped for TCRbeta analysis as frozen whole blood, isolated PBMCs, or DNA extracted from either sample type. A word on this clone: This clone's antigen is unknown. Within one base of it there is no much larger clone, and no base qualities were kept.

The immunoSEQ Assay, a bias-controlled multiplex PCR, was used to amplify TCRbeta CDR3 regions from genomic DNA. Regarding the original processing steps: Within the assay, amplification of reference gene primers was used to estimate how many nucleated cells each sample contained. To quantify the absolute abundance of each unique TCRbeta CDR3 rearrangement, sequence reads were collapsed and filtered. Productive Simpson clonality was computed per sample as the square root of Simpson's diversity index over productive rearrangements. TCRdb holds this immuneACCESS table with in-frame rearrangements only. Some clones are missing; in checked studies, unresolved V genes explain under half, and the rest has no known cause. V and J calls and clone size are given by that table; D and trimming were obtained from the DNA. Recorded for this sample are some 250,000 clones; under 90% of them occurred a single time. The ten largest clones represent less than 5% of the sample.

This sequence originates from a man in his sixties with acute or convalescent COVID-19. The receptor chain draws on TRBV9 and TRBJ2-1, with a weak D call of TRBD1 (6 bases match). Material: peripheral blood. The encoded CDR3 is CASSVEQGGYNEQFF. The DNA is TGTGCCAGCAGCGTAGAACAGGGTGGCTACAATGAGCAGTTCTTC.